The clone carrying this TCR beta chain was seen a handful of times. As yet, its antigen is unknown. The CDR3 length is 15 residues. V was clipped by 6 bases and J by 4 bases, with 18 bases between them. This sample is drawn from a study of identifying expanded T cells in peripheral blood. Assay used: immunoSEQ multiplex PCR; TCRdb lists only in-frame clones, some missing. The sample shows 90,000 to 95,000 clones, approximately 86% of them seen only once. Overall study results and limits: Technical replicates showed around 1.2 changed clones; roughly two weeks around 15; four weeks 19. Across healthy donors, higher total template counts meant significantly greater roughly 2-week count variance.

The TCR comes from a person aged 18 to 70 in good health. The specimen was blood. The chain carries TRBV23-1 and TRBJ1-1; a weak D match, TRBD1 (5 bases). TRBV23-1 is an ORF, with its function uncertain. This CDR3 reads CASSREEGSGTEAFF. CDR3 DNA sequence: TGCGCCAGCAGCCGGGAGGAGGGGAGCGGCACTGAAGCTTTCTTT.